This passage covers 18 T cell receptor beta chains from one sample sequenced in a study of T cell responses to AZD1222 COVID-19 vaccine. Clones were sequenced by immunoSEQ multiplex PCR, and TCRdb holds only the in-frame ones, with some missing. The sample includes 140,000 to 150,000 clones, more than 85% of them seen just once. The sequencing used peripheral blood, collected on day 0 of AZD1222 vaccination. Source of these receptors: an adult in good health.

The chain carries TRBV6-5 and TRBJ2-1, with TRBD2 matching 10 bases. With 1 base clipped from V and 6 bases from J, the junction kept 3 bases outside the gene matches. The germline CDR1 and CDR2 sequences are MNHEY and SVGAGI. The CDR3 loop spans 15 amino acids. The CDR3 DNA follows: TGTGCCAGCAGTTACTGGGCTAGCGGGAGCAATGAGCAGTTCTTC. It encodes CASSYWASGSNEQFF.

A single count supports this clone. This chain uses TRBV3-1 (or the pseudogene TRBV3-2) with TRBJ2-5; maybe TRBD2 (6 bases). V lost 4 bases and J lost 2, with 14 bases in between. This CDR3 region has 15 residues. Germline assignment: CDR1 LGHDT and CDR2 YNNKEL (reference sequence). CDR3 in DNA: TGTGCCAGCAGCCTAAGGGGAGGCTGGCAAGAGACCCAGTACTTC. Amino acids: CASSLRGGWQETQYF.

In this sample, this clone turned up once. The rearrangement joins TRBV5-6 to TRBJ2-7, with TRBD1 as a possible D gene (5 bases). This CDR3 has 15 residues. Per the germline V gene, CDR1 is SGHDT and CDR2 is YYEEEE. Deletions cut 0 bases from V and 0 bases from J, with 10 bases between. In DNA form, the CDR3 reads TGTGCCAGCAGCTTGGGGGCCAGGGCCTCCTACGAGCAGTACTTC. It codes for CASSLGARASYEQYF.

The V gene is TRBV7-2, the J gene TRBJ2-3; D possibly corresponds to TRBD2 (5 bases). Germline CDR1 and CDR2: SGHTA and FQGNSA. The CDR3 consists of 13 residues. V gave up 7 bases and J gave up 1 base, with 9 bases separating them. CDR3 residues: CASTQAGTDTQYF. The CDR3 DNA sequence: TGTGCCAGCACCCAAGCGGGCACAGATACGCAGTATTTT.

The chain carries TRBV11-2 and TRBJ2-7; tentatively, D is TRBD1 (6 bases). Germline CDR1 SGHAT, CDR2 FQNNGV. V was cut by 2 bases and J by 6 bases, with 20 bases left in between. The CDR3 runs to 16 residues. The CDR3 DNA reads TGTGCCAGCAGCTTAACCCCAGGGGCGGGTCAGGGCGAGCAGTACTTC. This gives the protein CASSLTPGAGQGEQYF. The full variable domain, in which reference TRBV11-2 and TRBJ2-7 provide the parts outside the CDR3, is EAGVAQSPRYKIIEKRQSVAFWCNPISGHATLYWYQQILGQGPKLLIQFQNNGVVDDSQLPKDRFSAERLKGVDSTLKIQPAKLEDSAVYLCASSLTPGAGQGEQYFGPGTRLTVT.

This chain uses TRBV7-2 with TRBJ1-1, with 12 bases that match TRBD1. Germline V CDR1 and CDR2: SGHTA, FQGNSA. V lost 1 base and J lost 0; bases outside the gene matches: 3. The CDR3 is made up of 17 amino acids. The chain's CDR3 is CASSLVGTGGLNTEAFF. In nucleotides, the CDR3 is TGTGCCAGCAGCTTAGTCGGGACAGGGGGCTTGAACACTGAAGCTTTCTTT.

The chain combines TRBV30 with TRBJ2-2; 7 bases agree with TRBD2. J gave up 4 bases and V 5 bases, and 10 bases lay outside the gene matches. The germline V gene encodes CDR1 GTSNPN and CDR2 SVGIG (reference sequence). The CDR3 runs 15 residues. As DNA, the CDR3 is TGTGCCTGGGGCCCGCAGCGGGGATCCACCGGGGAGCTGTTTTTT. Protein product: CAWGPQRGSTGELFF. The variable domain in full, with the rest retrieved from reference TRBV30 and TRBJ2-2, is SQTIHQWPATLVQPVGSPLSLECTVEGTSNPNLYWYRQAAGRGLQLLFYSVGIGQISSEVPQNLSASRPQDRQFILSSKKLLLSDSGFYLCAWGPQRGSTGELFFGEGSRLTVL.

The V and J genes are TRBV12-3 or TRBV12-4 and TRBJ1-1; tentative D call: TRBD1 (5 bases). The CDR3 loop spans 13 amino acids. With 7 bases removed from V and 2 bases from J, the gap between germline ends came to 11 bases. CDR3 protein: CASTGGGNTEAFF. The DNA for the CDR3 is TGTGCCAGCACCGGGGGGGGTAACACTGAAGCTTTCTTT.

This clone is a singleton in its sample. The chain recombines TRBV6-6 with TRBJ2-6; D is possibly TRBD1 or TRBD2 (5 bases each). Germline V gene sequence: CDR1 MNHNY, CDR2 SVGAGI (reference sequence). The CDR3 totals 19 residues. V lost 5 bases, J lost 0 bases, and 20 bases lay in between. The CDR3 nucleotides are TGTGCCAGCAGTCTCCGCCGGGACGGACTGTTCTCTGGGGCCAACGTCCTGACTTTC. Protein sequence: CASSLRRDGLFSGANVLTF.

The chain uses TRBV5-4 and TRBJ1-4, with 7 bases fitting TRBD1. There are 15 residues in the CDR3. The V gene's germline CDR1 is SGHNT and CDR2 YYREEE (reference sequence). The V gene end was trimmed by 4 bases and the J gene end by 5 bases; junction bases not matched to a gene: 8. The CDR3 reads CASSLRTGGNEKLFF. In DNA, the CDR3 is TGTGCCAGCAGCCTACGGACAGGAGGCAATGAAAAACTGTTTTTT. Full variable domain (outside the CDR3, taken from reference TRBV5-4 and TRBJ1-4): ETGVTQSPTHLIKTRGQQVTLRCSSQSGHNTVSWYQQALGQGPQFIFQYYREEENGRGNFPPRFSGLQFPNYSSELNVNALELDDSALYLCASSLRTGGNEKLFFGSGTQLSVL.

The chain employs TRBV5-1 and TRBJ1-1, with D tentatively TRBD1 (5 bases). The germline V and J ends were trimmed by 0 bases and 1 base, with 10 bases remaining between them. The CDR3 is made up of 15 amino acids. The germline V gene has CDR1 SGHRS and CDR2 YFSETQ. The CDR3 DNA reads TGCGCCAGCAGCTTGGGCCCGGGGCCGAACACTGAAGCTTTCTTT. Amino acids: CASSLGPGPNTEAFF. Drawing the rest from reference TRBV5-1 and TRBJ1-1, the complete variable domain is KAGVTQTPRYLIKTRGQQVTLSCSPISGHRSVSWYQQTPGQGLQFLFEYFSETQRNKGNFPGRFSGRQFSNSRSEMNVSTLELGDSALYLCASSLGPGPNTEAFFGQGTRLTVV.

The CDR3 nucleotides read TGTGCCAGCAGAGCCTCAGGGGGTGTAAGTGGCGAGCAGTACTTC. It translates to CASRASGGVSGEQYF. V is TRBV28 and J is TRBJ2-7, with TRBD1 matching over 7 bases. V shed 6 bases, J shed 6 bases, and the junction held 14 bases outside the gene matches. CDR1 and CDR2 from the germline V gene are MDHEN and SYDVKM. The CDR3 spans 15 residues.

The V gene is TRBV19, the J gene TRBJ1-4; D is perhaps TRBD1 (5 bases). CDR3 size: 15 residues. Trimming took 5 bases from V and 3 from J, leaving 13 bases between them. The germline CDR1 and CDR2 sequences are LNHDA and SQIVND (reference sequence). CDR3 sequence (DNA): TGTGCCAGTAGTCCCCACCAGGGCTCTAATGAAAAACTGTTTTTT. It yields the protein CASSPHQGSNEKLFF.

This chain joins TRBV28 and TRBJ1-1, with TRBD1 as a possible D gene (5 bases). Per the germline V gene, CDR1 is MDHEN and CDR2 is SYDVKM. The CDR3 is 15 amino acids. V was cut by 6 bases and J by 0 bases, with 14 bases left in between. CDR3 sequence reads: CASSPPGGLNTEAFF. For the CDR3, the DNA is TGTGCCAGCAGCCCCCCCGGGGGTCTGAACACTGAAGCTTTCTTT.

The chain joins TRBV24-1 to TRBJ2-6; D call uncertain. V was pared by 3 bases and J by 0 bases, with 5 bases between. CDR3 size: 15 residues. Germline-derived CDR1 and CDR2 are KGHDR and SFDVKD. CDR3: CATSDPSSGANVLTF. The CDR3 region has the DNA TGTGCCACCAGTGATCCCAGCTCTGGGGCCAACGTCCTGACTTTC.

The chain combines TRBV7-9 with TRBJ2-2; the D is unclear. The CDR3 consists of 17 residues. Germline CDR1 SEHNR, CDR2 FQNEAQ (reference sequence). V lost 5 bases and J lost 0, with 16 bases in between. The CDR3 region has the DNA TGTGCCAGCAGCGGATCCTCGGTAGAGCCGAACACCGGGGAGCTGTTTTTT. It encodes CASSGSSVEPNTGELFF.

The rearrangement links TRBV3-1 (or the pseudogene TRBV3-2) to TRBJ1-1; D uncertain. Germline CDR1 reads LGHDT; CDR2 reads YNNKEL (reference sequence). The CDR3 spans 14 residues. Trimming shortened V by 3 bases and J by 8 bases, and 16 bases separated the two germline ends. The DNA for the CDR3 is TGTGCCAGCAGCCAGGTTCCATTCGGAAGAGAAGCTTTCTTT. It yields the protein CASSQVPFGREAFF.

The rearrangement uses TRBV7-9 and TRBJ2-7; tentatively, D is TRBD1 or TRBD2 (5 bases each). In germline, CDR1 is SEHNR, CDR2 FQNEAQ (reference sequence). CDR3 size: 14 residues. V was clipped by 1 base and J by 5 bases, with 12 bases between them. The CDR3 region has the DNA TGTGCCAGCAGCTTAGTAACCCGGGACGACGAGCAGTACTTC. Translation: CASSLVTRDDEQYF.